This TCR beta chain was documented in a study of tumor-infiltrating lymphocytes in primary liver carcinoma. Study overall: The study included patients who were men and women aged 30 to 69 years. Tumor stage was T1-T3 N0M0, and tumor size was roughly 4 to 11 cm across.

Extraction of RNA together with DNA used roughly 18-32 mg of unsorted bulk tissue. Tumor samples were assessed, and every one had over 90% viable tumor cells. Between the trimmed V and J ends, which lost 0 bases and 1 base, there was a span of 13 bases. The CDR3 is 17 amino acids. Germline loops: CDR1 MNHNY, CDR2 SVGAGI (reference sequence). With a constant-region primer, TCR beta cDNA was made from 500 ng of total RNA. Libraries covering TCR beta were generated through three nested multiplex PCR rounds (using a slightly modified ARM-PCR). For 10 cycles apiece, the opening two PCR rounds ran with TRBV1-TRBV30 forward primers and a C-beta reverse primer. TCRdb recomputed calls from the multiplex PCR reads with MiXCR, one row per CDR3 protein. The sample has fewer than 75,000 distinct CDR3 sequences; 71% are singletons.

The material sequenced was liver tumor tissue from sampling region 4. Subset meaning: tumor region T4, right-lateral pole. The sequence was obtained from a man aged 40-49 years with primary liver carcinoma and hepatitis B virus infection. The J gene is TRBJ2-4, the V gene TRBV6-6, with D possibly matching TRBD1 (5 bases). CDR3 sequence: CASSYSTPGIAKNIQYF. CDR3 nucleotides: TGTGCCAGCAGTTACTCGACGCCAGGGATCGCCAAAAACATTCAGTACTTC.